The rows below give T cell receptor beta chains drawn from one sample of a study of shared clonotypes between healthy human individuals. Only in-frame clones appear in the TCRdb table, and some are missing; sequencing was by immunoSEQ multiplex PCR. The table has about 2.4 million clones, roughly 93% seen once. The specimen was naive CD4+ T cells from PBMCs. These receptors came from a man between 18 and 29 years old in good health. Some clones in this sample may be carry-over from other donors' samples. The CDR3 runs from the conserved cysteine through the conserved F or W. A D gene is named only where the DNA matches it firmly.

CDR3: CASSLGIAGNTIYF
J: TRBJ1-3
D: -
V: TRBV5-1

CDR3: CASSLGQGANTGELFF
J: TRBJ2-2
D: TRBD1
V: TRBV5-1

CDR3: CASSQVGSGRVYEQYF
J: TRBJ2-7
D: TRBD2
V: TRBV4-1

CDR3: CASRQPGARYEQYF
J: TRBJ2-7
D: -
V: TRBV5-1

CDR3: CASSRTVYSYEQYF
J: TRBJ2-7
D: -
V: TRBV6-5

CDR3: CASSIVPGTHYEQYF
J: TRBJ2-7
D: -
V: TRBV19

CDR3: CASSPDWDRLRSFSGNTIYF
J: TRBJ1-3
D: TRBD1
V: TRBV6-8

CDR3: CASSLVRGPTDTQYF
J: TRBJ2-3
D: -
V: TRBV5-1

CDR3: CAWSGDREAPLHF
J: TRBJ1-6
D: TRBD1
V: TRBV30

CDR3: CASSFTSFYTEAFF
J: TRBJ1-1
D: -
V: TRBV28

CDR3: CASSLGGAGSYEQYF
J: TRBJ2-7
D: -
V: TRBV11-3

CDR3: CASRPGGFGGTEAFF
J: TRBJ1-1
D: -
V: TRBV21-1

CDR3: CASSRQGAHEQYF
J: TRBJ2-7
D: TRBD1
V: TRBV9

CDR3: CASSSGDFYGYTF
J: TRBJ1-2
D: -
V: TRBV28

CDR3: CASSSGTGGFNQPQHF
J: TRBJ1-5
D: TRBD1
V: TRBV5-6

CDR3: CASSLWGQGNTGELFF
J: TRBJ2-2
D: TRBD1
V: TRBV4-1

CDR3: CSVEEGRDTQYF
J: TRBJ2-3
D: -
V: TRBV29-1

CDR3: CASSPEELEYTEAFF
J: TRBJ1-1
D: -
V: TRBV7-2

CDR3: CASSDQYGNQPQHF
J: TRBJ1-5
D: -
V: TRBV25-1

CDR3: CASSPTRDSPYGYTF
J: TRBJ1-2
D: TRBD1
V: TRBV28

CDR3: CASSLAGDPTGSGNTIYF
J: TRBJ1-3
D: -
V: TRBV7-9

CDR3: CAISESRQGRGTEAFF
J: TRBJ1-1
D: -
V: TRBV10-3

CDR3: CASSLARTGLQTQYF
J: TRBJ2-5
D: TRBD1
V: TRBV7-2

CDR3: CAISGGRANTGELFF
J: TRBJ2-2
D: -
V: TRBV10-3

CDR3: CASSSRHTSNTEAFF
J: TRBJ1-1
D: -
V: TRBV28

CDR3: CASSYSRIQGGGYTF
J: TRBJ1-2
D: -
V: TRBV6-5

CDR3: CASSSGSLGEGSYGYTF
J: TRBJ1-2
D: -
V: TRBV19

CDR3: CASEAGGTGNTIYF
J: TRBJ1-3
D: -
V: TRBV6-1

CDR3: CASSVLGLAGSGANVLTF
J: TRBJ2-6
D: TRBD2
V: TRBV9